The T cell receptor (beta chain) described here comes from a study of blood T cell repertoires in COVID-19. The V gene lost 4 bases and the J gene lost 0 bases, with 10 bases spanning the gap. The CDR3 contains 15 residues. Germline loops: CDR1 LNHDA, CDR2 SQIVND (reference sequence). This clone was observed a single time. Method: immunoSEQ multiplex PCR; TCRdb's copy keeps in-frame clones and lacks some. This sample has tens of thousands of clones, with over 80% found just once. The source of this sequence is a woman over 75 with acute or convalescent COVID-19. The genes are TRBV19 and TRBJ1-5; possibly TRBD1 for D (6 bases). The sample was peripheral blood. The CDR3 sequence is CASSKTGYSNQPQHF. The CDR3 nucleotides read TGTGCCAGTAGTAAAACAGGGTATAGCAATCAGCCCCAGCATTTT.